The T cell receptor beta chain under discussion was sequenced for a study of T cell changes during pregnancy in multiple sclerosis. CDR1 is MDHEN, CDR2 SYDVKM, per germline. V was trimmed by 2 bases and J by 3 bases, leaving 14 bases between them. The CDR3 spans 15 residues. TCRdb's table, derived via immunoSEQ multiplex PCR, lists solely in-frame clones and lacks some. Of 50,000 to 70,000 clones in the sample, 90% to 95% were seen once. This sequence was found in a female donor in good health, enrolled as a control in a pregnancy study. The sequences come from peripheral blood, collected in the third trimester of pregnancy. The chain joins TRBV28 to TRBJ2-7; D might be TRBD2 (5 bases). CDR3 nucleotide sequence: TGTGCCAGCAGTTTAGGGCCAGGAGGAGTCTACGAGCAGTACTTC. This sequence encodes CASSLGPGGVYEQYF. Variable domain in full (rest from reference TRBV28 and TRBJ2-7): DVKVTQSSRYLVKRTGEKVFLECVQDMDHENMFWYRQDPGLGLRLIYFSYDVKMKEKGDIPEGYSVSREKKERFSLILESASTNQTSMYLCASSLGPGGVYEQYFGPGTRLTVT.